The 13 T cell receptor beta chains presented below share a single source sample, sequenced in a study of cytomegalovirus exposure and HLA in healthy donors. With 60 Vbeta and 13 Jbeta primers, the PCR was carried out. Generated by immunoSEQ multiplex PCR, the TCRdb table keeps only in-frame clones and is missing some. The sample carries about 120,000 clones, around 75% recorded once. The sample was PBMCs. The receptors originated from a woman aged 18-29 years in good health and CMV-seronegative.

The rearrangement joins TRBV28 to TRBJ2-5; the D gene is possibly TRBD2 (5 bases). V was shortened by 7 bases and J by 4 bases, with 13 bases between the two germline ends. Germline V lookup: CDR1 MDHEN, CDR2 SYDVKM. This CDR3 is 13 amino acids long. CDR3 region: CASIGQSGETQYF. The CDR3 DNA follows: TGTGCCAGCATCGGCCAAAGCGGAGAGACCCAGTACTTC.

A word on this clone: Within the sample, other DNA sequences also encode this same CDR3. The chain couples TRBV29-1 to TRBJ2-7, with TRBD1 identical over 7 bases. This CDR3 has 12 residues. Germline assignment: CDR1 SQVTM and CDR2 ANQGSEA. Trimming cost V 5 bases and J 3 bases; bases outside gene matches: 4. CDR3 protein: CSVRDRGYEQYF. CDR3 DNA sequence: TGCAGCGTTCGGGACAGAGGCTACGAGCAGTACTTC.

The J gene is TRBJ1-2, the V gene TRBV27; D is unclear. Trimming took 5 bases from V and 5 from J, leaving 15 bases between them. The germline gives CDR1 MNHEY, CDR2 SMNVEV (reference sequence). This CDR3 has 14 amino acids. DNA for the CDR3: TGTGCCAGCAGTCCCCGACGGGGAGGGTATGGCTACACCTTC. Protein sequence: CASSPRRGGYGYTF.

The chain links TRBV14 to TRBJ2-7; D might be TRBD2 (6 bases). Germline V gene sequence: CDR1 SGHDN, CDR2 FVKESK. The CDR3 length is 14 residues. V gave up 6 bases and J gave up 3 bases, with 15 bases separating them. The CDR3 DNA is TGTGCCAGCAGTTCCGCGGGGTGGAACTACGAGCAGTACTTC. This sequence encodes CASSSAGWNYEQYF.

V usage is TRBV4-1 and J usage is TRBJ2-3; D remains ambiguous. The CDR3 sequence is 14 residues long. The V gene lost 0 bases and the J gene lost 5 bases, with 9 bases spanning the gap. The germline V gene encodes CDR1 MGHRA and CDR2 YSYEKL. The CDR3 region is CASSQEHTRDTQYF. CDR3 DNA sequence: TGCGCCAGCAGCCAAGAACACACAAGAGATACGCAGTATTTT.

The chain recombines TRBV25-1 with TRBJ2-2; D might be TRBD1 (6 bases). The CDR3 spans 15 residues. From germline, CDR1 is MGHDK and CDR2 SYGVNS. V dropped 2 bases and J dropped 0 bases, with 7 bases sitting between them. CDR3 in DNA: TGTGCCAGCAGTGAAGGGACACCGAACACCGGGGAGCTGTTTTTT. Translation gives CASSEGTPNTGELFF.

V usage is TRBV5-1 and J usage is TRBJ1-1; no definite D call. Per germline, CDR1 SGHRS and CDR2 YFSETQ. CDR3 length equals 11 residues. The V and J ends lost 3 bases and 3 bases respectively, with 3 bases between them. CDR3 sequence reads: CASSSYTEAFF. The CDR3 coding sequence is TGCGCCAGCAGCTCGTACACTGAAGCTTTCTTT.

V usage is TRBV7-6 and J usage is TRBJ1-1; D unresolved. CDR3 length: 13 residues. Trimming removed 6 bases at V and 6 bases at J, with 14 bases between. Germline assignment: CDR1 SGHVS and CDR2 FNYEAQ. The DNA of the CDR3 is TGTGCCAGCAGTTACACGCAGGTCGCTGAAGCTTTCTTT. Protein: CASSYTQVAEAFF.

The sample holds one count of this clone. This chain links TRBV30 with TRBJ2-4; D uncertain. V lost 7 bases and J lost 8, with 12 bases in between. The CDR3 has 11 residues. Per germline, CDR1 GTSNPN and CDR2 SVGIG (reference sequence). CDR3 sequence reads: CALFARDIQYF. The CDR3 DNA reads as TGTGCCTTGTTCGCTCGGGACATTCAGTACTTC.

The genes are TRBV2 and TRBJ1-5; D gene uncertain. Deletions cut 4 bases from V and 6 bases from J, with 7 bases between. The CDR3 consists of 12 residues. In germline, CDR1 is SNHLY, CDR2 FYNNEI. In nucleotides, the CDR3 is TGTGCCAGCAGTGCTAATCCTCAGCCCCAGCATTTT. This sequence encodes CASSANPQPQHF.

This clone showed up just a few times. The chain has TRBV23-1 and TRBJ1-2, with TRBD1 identical over 8 bases. TRBV23-1 is annotated as an ORF whose role is uncertain. V trimming: 1 base; J trimming: 2 bases; junction bases outside the gene matches: 12. The CDR3 has 18 amino acids. DNA for the CDR3: TGCGCCAGCAGTCAATATCCCCCCCGGGACAGGACCAACTATGGCTACACCTTC. Residues: CASSQYPPRDRTNYGYTF.

The chain recombines TRBV5-6 with TRBJ2-5; possible D gene TRBD2, 5 bases. The germline CDR1 and CDR2 sequences are SGHDT and YYEEEE. V lost 2 bases to trimming and J lost 2 bases, with 10 bases between them. The CDR3 is 14 residues long. CDR3 amino acids: CASSLEGRQETQYF. The CDR3 DNA sequence: TGTGCCAGCAGCTTAGAGGGTCGTCAAGAGACCCAGTACTTC.

The V and J genes are TRBV28 and TRBJ2-3; no clear D gene. Germline V gives CDR1 MDHEN, CDR2 SYDVKM. The CDR3 is 16 residues long. The V gene lost 6 bases and the J gene lost 0 bases, with 16 bases spanning the gap. CDR3 bases: TGTGCCAGCAGCTTACCCCGTGGGCCTAGCACAGATACGCAGTATTTT. Amino acids: CASSLPRGPSTDTQYF.